This T cell receptor (beta chain) was obtained from a study of T-cell memory formation after mild COVID-19. General study points: Mainly in CM and EM were contracting CD4+ clones; CD8+ were in EMRA.

Each CDR3 protein gets one entry after TCRdb re-called the 5' RACE reads with MiXCR. The data hold over 300,000 distinct CDR3 sequences, with more than 20% observed a single time. As for this clonotype: Antigen: not known.

The V and J ends lost 6 bases and 0 bases respectively, with 12 bases between them. Germline V gene sequence: CDR1 DFQATT, CDR2 SNEGSKA (reference sequence). The CDR3 totals 15 residues. The chain links TRBV20-1 to TRBJ1-6, with D possibly TRBD1 on 6 matching bases. Specimen: PBMCs or a T cell subset sorted from them (not recorded which). The source of this sequence is a man younger than 35 who had mild COVID-19 (a few samples of this study predate the infection). Cell type and time point are not known. The CDR3 coding sequence is TGCAGTGCACCGACAGGTAGCTCCTATAATTCACCCCTCCACTTT. It encodes CSAPTGSSYNSPLHF.